This TCR beta chain originates from a study of shared clonotypes between healthy human individuals. General study findings and limits: With a few donors compared, about 5.2% of naive CD4 clonotypes were shared. Large sequencing depth failed to make sorted-subset sequencing complete, rarefaction showed.

Naivety among CD8 cells was defined by CD45RO negativity and positive CCR7 selection, thereby excluding terminally differentiated effector memory CD45RA+ cells. The protocol was immunoSEQ multiplex PCR, while the TCRdb copy is restricted to in-frame clones and leaves out a portion. The sample has about 2 million clones, approximately 94% seen once; the top ten hold around 1.2%. This clone was seen only a few times. The antigen is unknown. The source is a man aged 18 to 29 in good health. The sequenced sample consisted of naive CD8+ T cells sorted from blood.

DNA of the CDR3: TGTGCCAGCTCACCTACTGGAAACACCATATATTTT. Translation: CASSPTGNTIYF. The rearrangement joins TRBV18 to TRBJ1-3; D call uncertain. V was cut by 3 bases and J by 2 bases, with 2 bases left in between. This CDR3 has 12 residues. Germline V lookup: CDR1 KGHSH, CDR2 LQKENI.